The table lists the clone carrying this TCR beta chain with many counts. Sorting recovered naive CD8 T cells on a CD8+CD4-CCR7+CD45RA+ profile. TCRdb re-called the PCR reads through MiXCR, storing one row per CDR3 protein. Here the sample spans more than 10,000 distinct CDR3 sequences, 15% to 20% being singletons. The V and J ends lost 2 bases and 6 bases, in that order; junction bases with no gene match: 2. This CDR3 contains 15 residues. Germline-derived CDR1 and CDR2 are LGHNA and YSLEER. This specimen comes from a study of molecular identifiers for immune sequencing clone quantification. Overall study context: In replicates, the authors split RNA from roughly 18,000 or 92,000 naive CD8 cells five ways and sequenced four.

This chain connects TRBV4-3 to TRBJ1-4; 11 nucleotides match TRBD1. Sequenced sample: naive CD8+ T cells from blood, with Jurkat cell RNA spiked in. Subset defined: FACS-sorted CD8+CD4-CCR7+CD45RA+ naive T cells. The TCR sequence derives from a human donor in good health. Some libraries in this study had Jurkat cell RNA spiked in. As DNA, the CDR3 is TGCGCCAGCAGCCAACCGGGACAGGGGGATGAAAAACTGTTTTTT. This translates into CASSQPGQGDEKLFF.